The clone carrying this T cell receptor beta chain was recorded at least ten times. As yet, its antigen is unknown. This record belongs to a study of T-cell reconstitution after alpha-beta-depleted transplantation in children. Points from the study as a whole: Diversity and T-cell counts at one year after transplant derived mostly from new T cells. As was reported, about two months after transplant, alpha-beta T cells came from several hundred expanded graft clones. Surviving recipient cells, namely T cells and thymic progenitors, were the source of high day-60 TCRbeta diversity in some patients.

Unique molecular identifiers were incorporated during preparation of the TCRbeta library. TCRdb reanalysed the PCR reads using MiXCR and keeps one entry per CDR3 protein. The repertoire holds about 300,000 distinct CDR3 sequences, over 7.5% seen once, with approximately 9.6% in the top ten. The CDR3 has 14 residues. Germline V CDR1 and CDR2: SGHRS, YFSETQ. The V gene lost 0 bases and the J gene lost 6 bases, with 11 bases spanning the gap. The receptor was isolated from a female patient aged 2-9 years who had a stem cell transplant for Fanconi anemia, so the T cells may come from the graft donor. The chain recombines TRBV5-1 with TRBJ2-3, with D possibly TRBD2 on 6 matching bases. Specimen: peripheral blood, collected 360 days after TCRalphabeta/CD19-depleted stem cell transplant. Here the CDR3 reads CASSLVGGADTQYF. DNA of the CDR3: TGCGCCAGCAGCTTGGTCGGGGGAGCGGATACGCAGTATTTT.